A selection of T cell receptor beta chains follows, all from one sample in a study of graft-versus-host responses after intestinal transplantation. Sequencing used immunoSEQ multiplex PCR; TCRdb keeps in-frame clones, though not all of them. The sample records 84,000 or so clones, roughly 92% being singletons. For these TCRs, the target antigens are not known. Sequencing used unstimulated CD4+ T cells sorted from spleen or lymph node cells, obtained before intestinal transplant. The receptors were gathered from a human donor who received an intestinal transplant. The CDR3 runs from the conserved cysteine through the conserved F or W. D genes are given only for firm matches. Where a row states a size, it is once, few, many or the class of an expanded clone; other rows omit it.

V gene	D gene	clone size	J gene	CDR3 protein	CDR3 DNA
TRBV7-6	NA	NA	TRBJ1-1	CASSRSRPGLRNTEAFF	TGTGCCAGCAGCCGGTCGAGGCCAGGCCTTAGGAACACTGAAGCTTTCTTT
TRBV5-1	NA	once	TRBJ1-5	CASGASNQPQHF	TGCGCCAGCGGGGCAAGCAATCAGCCCCAGCATTTT
TRBV6-5	NA	NA	TRBJ1-2	CASSYSTENRGYTF	TGTGCCAGCAGTTACTCTACAGAGAATCGGGGCTACACCTTC
TRBV2	TRBD1	NA	TRBJ1-5	CASSRDSSNQPQHF	TGTGCCAGCAGTAGGGACAGTAGCAATCAGCCCCAGCATTTT
TRBV19	TRBD2	NA	TRBJ2-3	CASSMLAGGRAKIDTQYF	TGTGCCAGTAGTATGCTAGCGGGAGGGCGAGCGAAAATAGATACGCAGTATTTT
TRBV6-5	TRBD1	NA	TRBJ2-3	CASSYRTGWSDTQYF	TGTGCCAGCAGTTACCGGACAGGGTGGTCAGATACGCAGTATTTT
TRBV7-9	NA	NA	TRBJ2-1	CASSLSRDMRRGRQFF	TGTGCCAGCAGCTTGAGCCGGGATATGAGACGCGGGCGGCAGTTCTTC
TRBV27	TRBD1	few	TRBJ1-4	CASRGTGLNEKLFF	TGTGCCAGCAGGGGGACAGGGCTTAATGAAAAACTGTTTTTT
TRBV20-1	NA	NA	TRBJ2-7	CSLGLSYEQYF	TGCAGTTTGGGGCTTTCCTACGAGCAGTACTTC
TRBV5-1	NA	NA	TRBJ1-3	CASSLMGLTEIGNTIYF	TGCGCCAGCAGCTTGATGGGACTAACGGAGATCGGAAACACCATATATTTT
TRBV19	TRBD1	NA	TRBJ2-6	CASSILGQGASGANVLTF	TGTGCCAGTAGTATCCTAGGACAGGGTGCTTCTGGGGCCAACGTCCTGACTTTC